Detailed here is one TCR beta chain. A read error may be the cause here, since a much bigger clone is one base away. This CDR3 spans 13 amino acids. Per germline, CDR1 GTSNPN and CDR2 SVGIG (reference sequence). Ophthalmopathy absent within 18 months of follow-up marked hyperthyroidism as stable. The data originate from a study of Graves' ophthalmopathy and Graves' hyperthyroidism. At the level of the study: Peripheral blood was gathered at the point of initial diagnosis, before any treatment started.

RNA transcripts provided the template for amplifying TCR beta CDR3 regions. Second-round multiplex PCR followed a first-round RT-PCR using HTBI primers. TCRdb analysed the multiplex PCR reads with MiXCR anew, one entry per CDR3 protein. Among about 620,000 distinct CDR3 sequences listed, about 20% were seen once. The J gene is TRBJ2-5, the V gene TRBV30; D might be TRBD1 or TRBD2, each matching 5 bases. Sequenced sample: peripheral blood. The TCR sequence derives from a woman aged 18-29 years with stable Graves' hyperthyroidism. Some clones in this sample may be carry-over from other donors' samples. The CDR3 coding sequence is TGTGCCTGGACCCAGGGTAGCGAAGAGACCAAGTACTTC. It is translated as CAWTQGSEETKYF. The full variable domain, with the rest looked up from reference TRBV30 and TRBJ2-5, is SQTIHQWPATLVQPVGSPLSLECTVEGTSNPNLYWYRQAAGRGLQLLFYSVGIGQISSEVPQNLSASRPQDRQFILSSKKLLLSDSGFYLCAWTQGSEETKYFGPGTRLLVL.